This T cell receptor (beta chain) was observed in a study of vaccination and CD4 T cells after COVID-19. This clonotype was picked up a small number of times. Antigen unknown. As for treatment: roughly ten-day PBMC culture with coronavirus spike peptide pools or control peptides (ViraFEST assay). The Oncomine TCR Beta short-read assay sequenced DNA from cultured CD4+ T cells. TCRdb passed the PCR reads through MiXCR, listing each CDR3 protein once. The table shows 15,000 to 20,000 distinct CDR3 sequences, with 43% occurring only once. V trimming: 6 bases; J trimming: 2 bases; junction bases outside the gene matches: 5. Germline CDR1 KGHSH, CDR2 LQKENI. The CDR3 runs to 15 residues.

Material: CD4+ T cells from blood, cultured in vitro, obtained before SARS-CoV-2 vaccination. The origin of this receptor is a human donor who had recovered from COVID-19. V is TRBV18 and J is TRBJ2-5; 11 positions agree with TRBD1. DNA of the CDR3: TGTGCCAGCTCCCGTCGGGACAGGGGGCAAGAGACCCAGTACTTC. Its protein is CASSRRDRGQETQYF.